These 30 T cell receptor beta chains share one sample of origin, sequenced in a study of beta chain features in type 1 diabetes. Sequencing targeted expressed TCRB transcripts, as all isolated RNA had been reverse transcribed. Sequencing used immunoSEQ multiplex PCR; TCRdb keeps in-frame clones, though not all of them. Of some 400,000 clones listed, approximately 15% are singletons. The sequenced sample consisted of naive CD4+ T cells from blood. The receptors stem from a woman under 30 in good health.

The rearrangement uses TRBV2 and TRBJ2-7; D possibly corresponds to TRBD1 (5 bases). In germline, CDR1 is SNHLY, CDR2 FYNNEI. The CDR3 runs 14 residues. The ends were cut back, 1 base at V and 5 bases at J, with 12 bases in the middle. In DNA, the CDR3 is TGTGCCAGCAGTGAAGGTCGCGCCAGGGACGAGCAGTACTTC. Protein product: CASSEGRARDEQYF. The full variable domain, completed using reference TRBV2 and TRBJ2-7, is EPEVTQTPSHQVTQMGQEVILRCVPISNHLYFYWYRQILGQKVEFLVSFYNNEISEKSEIFDDQFSVERPDGSNFTLKIRSTKLEDSAMYFCASSEGRARDEQYFGPGTRLTVT.

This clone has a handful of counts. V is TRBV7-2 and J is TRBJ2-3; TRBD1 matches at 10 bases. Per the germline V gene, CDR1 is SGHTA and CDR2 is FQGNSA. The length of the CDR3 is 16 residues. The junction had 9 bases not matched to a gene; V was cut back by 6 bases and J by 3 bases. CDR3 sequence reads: CASSSNPGQGTDTQYF. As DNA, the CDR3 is TGTGCCAGCAGTTCTAACCCGGGACAGGGGACAGATACGCAGTATTTT.

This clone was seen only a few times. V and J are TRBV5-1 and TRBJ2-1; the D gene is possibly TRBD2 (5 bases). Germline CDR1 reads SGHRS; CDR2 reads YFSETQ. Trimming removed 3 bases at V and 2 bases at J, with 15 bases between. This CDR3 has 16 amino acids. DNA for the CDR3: TGCGCCAGCAGCTCGCCAAAAGCGGTTCCCTACAATGAGCAGTTCTTC. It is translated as CASSSPKAVPYNEQFF.

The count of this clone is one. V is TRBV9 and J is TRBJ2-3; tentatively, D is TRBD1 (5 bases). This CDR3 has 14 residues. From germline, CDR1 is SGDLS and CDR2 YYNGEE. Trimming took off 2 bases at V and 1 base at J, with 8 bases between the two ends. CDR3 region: CASSVRAGTDTQYF. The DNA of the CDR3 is TGTGCCAGCAGCGTCAGGGCAGGCACAGATACGCAGTATTTT.

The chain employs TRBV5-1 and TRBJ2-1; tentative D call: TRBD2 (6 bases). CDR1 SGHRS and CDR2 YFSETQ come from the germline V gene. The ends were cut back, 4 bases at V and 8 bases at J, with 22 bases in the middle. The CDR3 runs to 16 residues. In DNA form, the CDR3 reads TGCGCCAGCAGCGGCCGGGACTCCTTCCGGAACGATGAGCAGTTCTTC. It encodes CASSGRDSFRNDEQFF.

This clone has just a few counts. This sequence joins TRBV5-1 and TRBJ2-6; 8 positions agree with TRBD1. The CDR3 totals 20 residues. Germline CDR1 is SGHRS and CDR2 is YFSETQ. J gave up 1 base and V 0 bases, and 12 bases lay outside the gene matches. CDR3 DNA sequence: TGCGCCAGCAGCTTGGAAGTACGGAGACAGGGGTTATCTGGGGCCAACGTCCTGACTTTC. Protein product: CASSLEVRRQGLSGANVLTF.

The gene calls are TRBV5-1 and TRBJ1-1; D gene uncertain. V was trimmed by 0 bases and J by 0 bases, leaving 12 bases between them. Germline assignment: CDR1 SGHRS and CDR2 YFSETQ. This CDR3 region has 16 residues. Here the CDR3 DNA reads TGCGCCAGCAGCTTGGAATTTGGCAGTTTGAACACTGAAGCTTTCTTT. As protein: CASSLEFGSLNTEAFF.

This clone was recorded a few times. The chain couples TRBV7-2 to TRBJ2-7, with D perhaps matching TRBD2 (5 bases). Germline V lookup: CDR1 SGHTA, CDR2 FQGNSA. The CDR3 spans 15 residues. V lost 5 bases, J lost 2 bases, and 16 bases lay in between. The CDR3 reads CASSDPRRTPYEQYF. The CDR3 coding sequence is TGTGCCAGCAGCGACCCTAGGAGGACCCCCTACGAGCAGTACTTC.

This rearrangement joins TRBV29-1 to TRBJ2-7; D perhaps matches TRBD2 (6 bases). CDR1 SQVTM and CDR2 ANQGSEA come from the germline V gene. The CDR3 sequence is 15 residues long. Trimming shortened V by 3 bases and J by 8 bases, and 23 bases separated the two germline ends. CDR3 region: CSVEVFREKNPKQYF. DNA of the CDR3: TGCAGCGTTGAGGTATTCCGGGAGAAAAACCCCAAGCAGTACTTC.

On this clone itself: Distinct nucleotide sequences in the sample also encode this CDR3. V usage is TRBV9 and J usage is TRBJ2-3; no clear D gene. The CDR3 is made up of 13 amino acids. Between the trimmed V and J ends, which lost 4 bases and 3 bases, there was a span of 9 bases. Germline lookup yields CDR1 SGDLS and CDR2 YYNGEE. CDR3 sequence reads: CASSRVSTDTQYF. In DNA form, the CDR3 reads TGTGCCAGCAGCCGGGTCTCAACAGATACGCAGTATTTT.

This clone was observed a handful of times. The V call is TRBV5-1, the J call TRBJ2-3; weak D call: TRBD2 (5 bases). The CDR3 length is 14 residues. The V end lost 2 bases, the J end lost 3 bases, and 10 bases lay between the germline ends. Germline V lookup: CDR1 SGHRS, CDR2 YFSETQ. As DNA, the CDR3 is TGCGCCAGCAGCTTAGGAGGCTCGACAGATACGCAGTATTTT. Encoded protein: CASSLGGSTDTQYF.

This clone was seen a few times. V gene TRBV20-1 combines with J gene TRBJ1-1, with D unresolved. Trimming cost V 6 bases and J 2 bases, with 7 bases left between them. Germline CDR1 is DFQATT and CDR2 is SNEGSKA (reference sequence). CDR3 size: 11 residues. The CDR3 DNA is TGCAGTGCCATTAGTAACACTGAAGCTTTCTTT. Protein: CSAISNTEAFF.

CDR3 protein: CASSLGEAGNQPQHF. The CDR3 nucleotides are TGTGCCAGCAGCCTAGGGGAGGCGGGCAATCAGCCCCAGCATTTT. The chain carries TRBV7-9 and TRBJ1-5, with a possible D match to TRBD1 (5 bases). The CDR3 runs 15 residues. V dropped 5 bases and J dropped 2 bases, with 13 bases sitting between them. CDR1 is SEHNR and CDR2 is FQNEAQ in the germline V gene (reference sequence).

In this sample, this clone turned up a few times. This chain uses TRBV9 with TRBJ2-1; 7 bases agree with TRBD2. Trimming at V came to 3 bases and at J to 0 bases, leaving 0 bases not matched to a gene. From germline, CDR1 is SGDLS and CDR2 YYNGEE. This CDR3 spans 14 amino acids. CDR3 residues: CASSGGGSYNEQFF. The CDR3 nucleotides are TGTGCCAGCAGCGGGGGGGGCTCCTACAATGAGCAGTTCTTC.

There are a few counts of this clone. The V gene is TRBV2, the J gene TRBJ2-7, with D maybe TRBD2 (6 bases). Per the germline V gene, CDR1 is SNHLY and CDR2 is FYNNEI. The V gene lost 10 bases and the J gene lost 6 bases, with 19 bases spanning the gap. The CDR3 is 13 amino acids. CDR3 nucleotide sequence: TGTGCCACCCAAGACGGTCCGGGACTCGAGCAGTACTTC. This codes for CATQDGPGLEQYF.

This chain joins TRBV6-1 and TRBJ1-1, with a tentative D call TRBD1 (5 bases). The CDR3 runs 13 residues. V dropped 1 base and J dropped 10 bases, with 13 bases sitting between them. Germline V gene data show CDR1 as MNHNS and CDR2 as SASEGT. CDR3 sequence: CASSEDKGRRAFF. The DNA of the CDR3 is TGTGCCAGCAGTGAAGATAAGGGGCGGAGAGCTTTCTTT.

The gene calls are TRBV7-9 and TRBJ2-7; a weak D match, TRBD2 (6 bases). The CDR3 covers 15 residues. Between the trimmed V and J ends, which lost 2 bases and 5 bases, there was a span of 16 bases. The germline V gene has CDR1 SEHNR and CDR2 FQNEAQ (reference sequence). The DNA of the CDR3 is TGTGCCAGCAGCTTACGGGGGTTGGAAGCTCACGAGCAGTACTTC. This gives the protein CASSLRGLEAHEQYF. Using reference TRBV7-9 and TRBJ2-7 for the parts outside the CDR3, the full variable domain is DTGVSQNPRHKITKRGQNVTFRCDPISEHNRLYWYRQTLGQGPEFLTYFQNEAQLEKSRLLSDRFSAERPKGSFSTLEIQRTEQGDSAMYLCASSLRGLEAHEQYFGPGTRLTVT.

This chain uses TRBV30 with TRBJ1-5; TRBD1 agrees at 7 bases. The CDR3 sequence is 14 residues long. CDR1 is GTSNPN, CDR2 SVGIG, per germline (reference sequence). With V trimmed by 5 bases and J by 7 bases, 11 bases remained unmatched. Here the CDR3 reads CAWVETGYQQPQHF. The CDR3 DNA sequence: TGTGCCTGGGTTGAGACAGGGTATCAACAGCCCCAGCATTTT.

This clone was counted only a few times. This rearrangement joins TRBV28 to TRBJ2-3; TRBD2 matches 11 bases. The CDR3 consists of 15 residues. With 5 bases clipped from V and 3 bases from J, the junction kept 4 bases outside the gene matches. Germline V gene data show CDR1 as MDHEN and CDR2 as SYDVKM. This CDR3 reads CASSVAGGLTDTQYF. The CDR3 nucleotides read TGTGCCAGCAGTGTAGCGGGAGGGTTGACAGATACGCAGTATTTT.

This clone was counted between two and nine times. CDR3 sequence (DNA): TGTGCCAGCAGCGGGCGGGGACTAGCGCTCACCGGGGAGCTGTTTTTT. Translating gives CASSGRGLALTGELFF. V usage is TRBV5-6 and J usage is TRBJ2-2; 10 positions match TRBD2. Germline assignment: CDR1 SGHDT and CDR2 YYEEEE. The CDR3 runs to 16 residues. With 4 bases clipped from V and 4 bases from J, the junction kept 7 bases outside the gene matches. Combining the CDR3 with reference TRBV5-6 and TRBJ2-2 gives the whole variable domain DAGVTQSPTHLIKTRGQQVTLRCSPKSGHDTVSWYQQALGQGPQFIFQYYEEEERQRGNFPDRFSGHQFPNYSSELNVNALLLGDSALYLCASSGRGLALTGELFFGEGSRLTVL.

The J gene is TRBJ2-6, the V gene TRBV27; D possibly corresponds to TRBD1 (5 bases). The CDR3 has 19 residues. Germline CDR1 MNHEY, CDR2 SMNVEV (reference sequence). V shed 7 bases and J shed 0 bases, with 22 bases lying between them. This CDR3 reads CASIKSRAVLDSGANVLTF. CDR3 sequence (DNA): TGTGCCAGCATAAAATCCAGGGCTGTCTTGGACTCTGGGGCCAACGTCCTGACTTTC.

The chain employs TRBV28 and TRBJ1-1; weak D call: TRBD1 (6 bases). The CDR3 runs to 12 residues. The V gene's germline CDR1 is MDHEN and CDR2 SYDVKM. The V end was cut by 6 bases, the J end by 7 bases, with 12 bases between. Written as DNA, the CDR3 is TGTGCCAGCAGCTACAGGGTATATGAAGCTTTCTTT. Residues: CASSYRVYEAFF.

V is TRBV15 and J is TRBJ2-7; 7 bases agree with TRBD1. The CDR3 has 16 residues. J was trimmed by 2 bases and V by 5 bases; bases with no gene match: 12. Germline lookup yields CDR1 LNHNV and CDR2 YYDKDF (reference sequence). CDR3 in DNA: TGTGCCACCAGCGGCTCCCTTACAGGGGTGGCCTACGAGCAGTACTTC. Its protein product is CATSGSLTGVAYEQYF.

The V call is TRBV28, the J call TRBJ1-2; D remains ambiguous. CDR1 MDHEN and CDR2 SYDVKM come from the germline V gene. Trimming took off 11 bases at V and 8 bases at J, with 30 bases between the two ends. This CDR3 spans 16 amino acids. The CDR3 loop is CASLPGRLQSLSGYTF. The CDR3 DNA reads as TGTGCCTCACTGCCGGGTCGCCTCCAGAGCTTATCAGGCTACACCTTC.

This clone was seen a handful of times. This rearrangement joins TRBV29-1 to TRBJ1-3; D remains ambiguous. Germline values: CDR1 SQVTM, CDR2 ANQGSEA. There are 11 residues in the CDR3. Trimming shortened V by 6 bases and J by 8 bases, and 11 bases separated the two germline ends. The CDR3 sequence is CSVGNGDTIYF. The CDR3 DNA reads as TGCAGCGTCGGGAATGGGGACACCATATATTTT.

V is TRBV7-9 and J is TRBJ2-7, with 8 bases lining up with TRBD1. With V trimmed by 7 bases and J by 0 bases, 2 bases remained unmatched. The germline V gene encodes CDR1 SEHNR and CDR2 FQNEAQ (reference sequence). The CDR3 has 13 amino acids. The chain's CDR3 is CASTTGGSYEQYF. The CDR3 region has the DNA TGTGCCAGCACCACAGGGGGCTCCTACGAGCAGTACTTC. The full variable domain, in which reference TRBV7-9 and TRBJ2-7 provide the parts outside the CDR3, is DTGVSQNPRHKITKRGQNVTFRCDPISEHNRLYWYRQTLGQGPEFLTYFQNEAQLEKSRLLSDRFSAERPKGSFSTLEIQRTEQGDSAMYLCASTTGGSYEQYFGPGTRLTVT.

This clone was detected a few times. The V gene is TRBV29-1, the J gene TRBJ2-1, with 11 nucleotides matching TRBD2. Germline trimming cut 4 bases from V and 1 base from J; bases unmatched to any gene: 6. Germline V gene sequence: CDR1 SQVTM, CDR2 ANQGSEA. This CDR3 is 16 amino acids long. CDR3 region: CSVAGSSGRSYNEQFF. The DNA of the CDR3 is TGCAGCGTTGCTGGTTCTAGCGGGAGGTCCTACAATGAGCAGTTCTTC.

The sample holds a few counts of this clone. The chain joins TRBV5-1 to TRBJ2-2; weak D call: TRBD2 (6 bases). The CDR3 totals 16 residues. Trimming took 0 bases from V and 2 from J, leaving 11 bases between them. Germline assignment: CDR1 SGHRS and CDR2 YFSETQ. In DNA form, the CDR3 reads TGCGCCAGCAGCTTGGTGACCGGGAGCAACACCGGGGAGCTGTTTTTT. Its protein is CASSLVTGSNTGELFF.

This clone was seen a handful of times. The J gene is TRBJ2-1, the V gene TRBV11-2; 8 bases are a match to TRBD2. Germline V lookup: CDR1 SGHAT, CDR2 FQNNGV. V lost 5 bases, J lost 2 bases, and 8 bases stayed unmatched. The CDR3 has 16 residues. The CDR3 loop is CASSPPGLGAYNEQFF. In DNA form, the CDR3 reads TGTGCCAGCAGCCCTCCGGGACTAGGGGCCTACAATGAGCAGTTCTTC.

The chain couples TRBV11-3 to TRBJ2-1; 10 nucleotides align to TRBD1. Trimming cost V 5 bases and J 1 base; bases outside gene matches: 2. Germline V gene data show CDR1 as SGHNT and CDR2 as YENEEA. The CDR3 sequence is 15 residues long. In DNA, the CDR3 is TGTGCCAGCAGCCCGGGACAGGGGTCCTACAATGAGCAGTTCTTC. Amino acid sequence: CASSPGQGSYNEQFF.